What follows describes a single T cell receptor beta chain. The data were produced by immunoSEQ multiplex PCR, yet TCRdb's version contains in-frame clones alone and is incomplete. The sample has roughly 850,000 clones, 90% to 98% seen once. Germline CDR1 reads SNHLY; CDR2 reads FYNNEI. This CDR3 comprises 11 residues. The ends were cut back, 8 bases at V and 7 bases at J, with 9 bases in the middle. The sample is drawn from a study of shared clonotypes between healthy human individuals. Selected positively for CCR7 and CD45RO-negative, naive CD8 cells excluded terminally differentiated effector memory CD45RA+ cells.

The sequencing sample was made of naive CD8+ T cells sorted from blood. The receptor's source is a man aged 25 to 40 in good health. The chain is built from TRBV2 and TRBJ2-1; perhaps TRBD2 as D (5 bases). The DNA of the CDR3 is TGTGCCAGCCCCCGGGGAAATGAGCAGTTCTTC. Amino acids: CASPRGNEQFF.